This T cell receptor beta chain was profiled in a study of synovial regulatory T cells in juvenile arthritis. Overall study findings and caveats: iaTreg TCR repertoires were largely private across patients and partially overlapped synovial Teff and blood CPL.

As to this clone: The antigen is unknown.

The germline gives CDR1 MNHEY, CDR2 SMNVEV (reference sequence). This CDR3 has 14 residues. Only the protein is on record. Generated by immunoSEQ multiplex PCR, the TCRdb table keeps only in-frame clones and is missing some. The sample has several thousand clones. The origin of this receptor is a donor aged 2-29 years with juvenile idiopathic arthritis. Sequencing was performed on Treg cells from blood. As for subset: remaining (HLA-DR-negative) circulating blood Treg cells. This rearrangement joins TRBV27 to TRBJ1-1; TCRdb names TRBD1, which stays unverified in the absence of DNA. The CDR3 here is CASSLRQYNTEAFF.